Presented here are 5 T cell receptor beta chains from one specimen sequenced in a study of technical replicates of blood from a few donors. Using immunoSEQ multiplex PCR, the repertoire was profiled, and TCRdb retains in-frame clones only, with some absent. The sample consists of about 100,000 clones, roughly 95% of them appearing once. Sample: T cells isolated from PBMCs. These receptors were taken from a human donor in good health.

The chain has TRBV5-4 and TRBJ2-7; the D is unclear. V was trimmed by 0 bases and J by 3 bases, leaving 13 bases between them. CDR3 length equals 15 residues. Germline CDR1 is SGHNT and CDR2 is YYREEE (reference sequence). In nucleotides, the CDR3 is TGTGCCAGCAGCTTGGGGGCTTACCCGGACTACGAGCAGTACTTC. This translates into CASSLGAYPDYEQYF. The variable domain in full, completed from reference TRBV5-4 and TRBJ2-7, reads ETGVTQSPTHLIKTRGQQVTLRCSSQSGHNTVSWYQQALGQGPQFIFQYYREEENGRGNFPPRFSGLQFPNYSSELNVNALELDDSALYLCASSLGAYPDYEQYFGPGTRLTVT.

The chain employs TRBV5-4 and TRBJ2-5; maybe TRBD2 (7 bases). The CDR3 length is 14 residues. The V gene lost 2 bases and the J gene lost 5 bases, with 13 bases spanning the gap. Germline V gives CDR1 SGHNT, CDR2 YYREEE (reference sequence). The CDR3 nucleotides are TGTGCCAGCAGCTTACAAAGGGGGGGGGAGACCCAGTACTTC. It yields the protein CASSLQRGGETQYF. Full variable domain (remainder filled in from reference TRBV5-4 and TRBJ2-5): ETGVTQSPTHLIKTRGQQVTLRCSSQSGHNTVSWYQQALGQGPQFIFQYYREEENGRGNFPPRFSGLQFPNYSSELNVNALELDDSALYLCASSLQRGGETQYFGPGTRLLVL.

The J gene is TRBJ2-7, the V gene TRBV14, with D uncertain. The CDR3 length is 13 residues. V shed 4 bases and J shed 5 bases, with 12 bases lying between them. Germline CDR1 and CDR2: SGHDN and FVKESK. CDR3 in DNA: TGTGCCAGCAGCCCCTTCGACATTGACGAGCAGTACTTC. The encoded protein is CASSPFDIDEQYF.

The CDR3 is CSAGTHYGYTF. The DNA for the CDR3 is TGCAGCGCCGGGACACACTATGGCTACACCTTC. The rearrangement uses TRBV29-1 and TRBJ1-2; maybe TRBD1 (6 bases). Trimming stripped 7 bases from V and 3 bases from J, with 9 bases between. The CDR3 is 11 residues long. Germline loops: CDR1 SQVTM, CDR2 ANQGSEA. The variable domain in full, with the rest retrieved from reference TRBV29-1 and TRBJ1-2, is SAVISQKPSRDICQRGTSLTIQCQVDSQVTMMFWYRQQPGQSLTLIATANQGSEATYESGFVIDKFPISRPNLTFSTLTVSNMSPEDSSIYLCSAGTHYGYTFGSGTRLTVV.

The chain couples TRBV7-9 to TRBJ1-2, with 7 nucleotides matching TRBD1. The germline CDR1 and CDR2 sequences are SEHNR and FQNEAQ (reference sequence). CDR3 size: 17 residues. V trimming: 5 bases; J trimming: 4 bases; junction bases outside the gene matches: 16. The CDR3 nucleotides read TGTGCCAGCAGCCCGACGGACAGGACCGAAGTAATCTATGGCTACACCTTC. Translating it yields CASSPTDRTEVIYGYTF.